These 16 T cell receptor beta chains were all obtained from the same sample, sequenced in a study of CD8 T cells in ankylosing spondylitis. Their antigen targets remain unknown. Each CDR3 protein gets one entry after TCRdb re-called the 5' RACE reads with MiXCR. This sample has around 390,000 distinct CDR3 sequences; more than 20% occur once, and the top ten carry 15% to 20%. Study-wide results and limits: A motif in TCR beta, a set of 8 or 9 highly homologous variants, appeared characteristic of ankylosing spondylitis blood.

What was sequenced was blood, either unsorted or a sorted T cell fraction (not recorded which). These receptors all come from a male donor with ankylosing spondylitis.

In this sample, this clonotype turned up a few times. J is TRBJ1-2 and V is TRBV6-2 or TRBV6-3, with D unresolved. V gave up 7 bases and J gave up 4 bases, with 16 bases separating them. The CDR3 loop spans 14 amino acids. Germline CDR1 reads MNHEY; CDR2 reads SVGEGT. The CDR3 sequence is CASKESGKSYGYTF. CDR3 DNA sequence: TGTGCCAGCAAGGAATCGGGTAAAAGCTATGGCTACACCTTC.

This clonotype was recorded a few times. The chain has TRBV20-1 and TRBJ2-3; D might be TRBD1 or TRBD2, each matching 5 bases. There are 13 residues in the CDR3. CDR1 is DFQATT, CDR2 SNEGSKA, per germline (reference sequence). V gave up 7 bases and J gave up 4 bases, with 15 bases separating them. The DNA of the CDR3 is TGCAGTGTTAATCGGGACCATCCAGATACGCAGTATTTT. It encodes CSVNRDHPDTQYF.

This clonotype was picked up a small number of times. V gene TRBV3-1 combines with J gene TRBJ2-6, with 10 bases aligning to TRBD2. Unmatched junction bases numbered 8, after V lost 2 bases and J lost 1 base. The CDR3 runs 19 residues. Germline CDR1 LGHDT, CDR2 YNNKEL (reference sequence). CDR3 nucleotide sequence: TGTGCCAGCAGCCAACCTGGACTAGCGGCCATTTCTGGGGCCAACGTCCTGACTTTC. Protein: CASSQPGLAAISGANVLTF.

The gene calls are TRBV10-3 and TRBJ2-7; no reliable D call. The CDR3 contains 12 residues. Germline CDR1 reads ENHRY; CDR2 reads SYGVKD. V was clipped by 4 bases and J by 5 bases, with 9 bases between them. CDR3 bases: TGTGCCATCAGTGCCATGGCGAACGAGCAGTACTTC. Encoded protein: CAISAMANEQYF.

The rearrangement links TRBV5-1 to TRBJ1-4, with D maybe TRBD1 (6 bases). The germline V gene has CDR1 SGHRS and CDR2 YFSETQ. The CDR3 extends over 16 amino acids. V was shortened by 0 bases and J by 5 bases, with 14 bases between the two germline ends. Here the CDR3 reads CASSLDTGTQNEKLFF. Written as DNA, the CDR3 is TGCGCCAGCAGCTTGGATACCGGGACACAGAATGAAAAACTGTTTTTT.

The chain has TRBV20-1 and TRBJ2-3; 7 positions match TRBD2. CDR1 and CDR2 from the germline V gene are DFQATT and SNEGSKA (reference sequence). With V trimmed by 6 bases and J by 2 bases, 5 bases remained unmatched. This CDR3 region has 13 residues. The CDR3 loop is CSAVTSVTDTQYF. The CDR3 DNA reads TGCAGTGCGGTCACTAGCGTCACAGATACGCAGTATTTT.

This clonotype showed up just a few times. The rearrangement uses TRBV12-3 or TRBV12-4 and TRBJ1-5; no firm D call. This CDR3 spans 15 amino acids. V lost 5 bases and J 7 bases, leaving 18 bases between the germline ends. The CDR3 protein is CASSDGRLSGQPQHF. CDR3 nucleotide sequence: TGTGCCAGCAGTGACGGTCGGCTTTCGGGACAGCCCCAGCATTTT.

The chain has TRBV6-1 and TRBJ1-1; TRBD1 is a possible D gene (5 bases). Germline V gene data show CDR1 as MNHNS and CDR2 as SASEGT. The CDR3 contains 16 residues. Trimming cost V 8 bases and J 1 base, with 20 bases left between them. This CDR3 is CASGVPTEVRNTEAFF. In DNA form, the CDR3 reads TGTGCCAGCGGGGTGCCGACAGAAGTTAGGAACACTGAAGCTTTCTTT.

The chain has TRBV3-1 and TRBJ1-2, with 7 positions matching TRBD1. V dropped 4 bases and J dropped 2; count of bases not matched to a gene: 10. This CDR3 is built from 16 residues. CDR1 and CDR2 (germline): LGHDT, YNNKEL (reference sequence). The CDR3 loop is CASSRRDPTGNYGYTF. DNA of the CDR3: TGTGCCAGCAGCCGCCGAGACCCGACAGGGAACTATGGCTACACCTTC.

The V and J genes are TRBV5-1 and TRBJ2-5; D is perhaps TRBD1 (6 bases). This CDR3 has 12 amino acids. Germline values: CDR1 SGHRS, CDR2 YFSETQ. V lost 4 bases, J lost 4 bases, and 8 bases lay in between. CDR3 bases: TGCGCCAGCAGCACACAGGGAGAGACCCAGTACTTC. Protein sequence: CASSTQGETQYF. The entire variable domain, with the rest obtained from reference TRBV5-1 and TRBJ2-5, is as follows: KAGVTQTPRYLIKTRGQQVTLSCSPISGHRSVSWYQQTPGQGLQFLFEYFSETQRNKGNFPGRFSGRQFSNSRSEMNVSTLELGDSALYLCASSTQGETQYFGPGTRLLVL.

The chain couples TRBV7-9 to TRBJ1-5, with TRBD1 identical over 7 bases. The CDR3 is 17 residues long. V lost 1 base to trimming and J lost 5 bases; unmatched junction nucleotides: 11. Germline loops: CDR1 SEHNR, CDR2 FQNEAQ (reference sequence). The CDR3 DNA sequence: TGTGCCAGCAGCTTAGATTCGACAGGGCTACGTGATCAGCCCCAGCATTTT. It codes for CASSLDSTGLRDQPQHF.

This clonotype was observed a handful of times. The V gene is TRBV28, the J gene TRBJ2-1, with 7 bases lining up with TRBD2. Looked up from germline, CDR1 is MDHEN and CDR2 is SYDVKM. The CDR3 contains 15 residues. Unmatched junction bases numbered 6, after V lost 3 bases and J lost 4 bases. Written as DNA, the CDR3 is TGTGCCAGCAGTTTTCCCGGACTAGTATACAATGAGCAGTTCTTC. It yields the protein CASSFPGLVYNEQFF.

There are many counts of this clonotype. The chain employs TRBV24-1 and TRBJ2-1; 9 bases agree with TRBD2. This CDR3 region has 16 residues. Germline CDR1 KGHDR, CDR2 SFDVKD. The J segment lost 7 bases and the V segment lost 4 bases, leaving 10 bases of the junction unmatched. CDR3 DNA sequence: TGTGCCACCAGTGACCCCGGGACTAGCAATGAGAATGAGCAGTTCTTC. Translating it yields CATSDPGTSNENEQFF.

The V and J genes are TRBV5-1 and TRBJ2-3; D is uncertain. Between the trimmed V and J ends, which lost 0 bases and 0 bases, there was a span of 8 bases. The CDR3 totals 15 residues. Germline CDR1 and CDR2: SGHRS and YFSETQ. CDR3 sequence (DNA): TGCGCCAGCAGCTTGGAGAGGTCTAGCACAGATACGCAGTATTTT. The encoded protein is CASSLERSSTDTQYF.

This clonotype was seen only a few times. The chain uses TRBV3-1 and TRBJ2-5; D not certain. This CDR3 has 13 residues. V was shortened by 0 bases and J by 5 bases, with 7 bases between the two germline ends. CDR1 LGHDT and CDR2 YNNKEL come from the germline V gene (reference sequence). In DNA, the CDR3 is TGTGCCAGCAGCCAAGAAGTCAGGGAGACCCAGTACTTC. As protein: CASSQEVRETQYF.

V and J are TRBV29-1 and TRBJ1-2; a weak D match, TRBD1 (5 bases). Trimming removed 2 bases from V and 7 bases from J, with 8 bases in between. CDR1 SQVTM and CDR2 ANQGSEA come from the germline V gene. The CDR3 totals 11 residues. CDR3 nucleotide sequence: TGCAGCGTTGAAATAAGGGGTGGCTACACCTTC. The encoded protein is CSVEIRGGYTF.